This is a list of T cell receptor beta chains from one sample in a study of early T cells in non-severe SARS-CoV-2 infection. TCRdb re-called the 5' RACE reads through MiXCR, storing one row per CDR3 protein. The table has around 71,000 distinct CDR3 sequences, less than 12% seen once; the top ten hold around a sixth. The source material was whole blood, sampled at baseline. The receptors were gathered from an adult who was a healthcare worker with PCR-confirmed SARS-CoV-2 infection or an uninfected control (not recorded which). Each CDR3 is given with its conserved first and last residue. D genes are given only for firm matches. A clone size is listed for some rows: how often the clone was seen (once, few, many), or a class if it is expanded.

d_call	cdr3_length	v_call	clone_size	j_call	cdr3_nt	cdr3_aa
-	14	TRBV6-5	many	TRBJ1-1	TGTGCCAGCAGCCCCCTGTCCCGGAGTCCTGAAGCTTTCTTT	CASSPLSRSPEAFF
TRBD1	16	TRBV7-2	-	TRBJ2-1	TGTGCCAGCAGCTTATCAAGAGGGGGCAGCGACAATGAGCAGTTCTTC	CASSLSRGGSDNEQFF
TRBD2	17	TRBV7-2	few	TRBJ2-1	TGTGCCAGCAGCTTAAACTCGCGCGGGAGTGGGTACAATGAGCAGTTCTTC	CASSLNSRGSGYNEQFF
TRBD2	14	TRBV28	-	TRBJ2-7	TGTGCCAGCAGTTTATCCGGGAGGGACTACGAGCAGTACTTC	CASSLSGRDYEQYF
TRBD2	16	TRBV6-2/TRBV6-3	many	TRBJ2-1	TGTGCCAGCAGTTCCGGACTAGCGGCATCTTACAATGAGCAGTTCTTC	CASSSGLAASYNEQFF
-	17	TRBV27	-	TRBJ1-6	TGTGCCAGCAGGGCCGGGCCCCTCCCCGTGGGAAATTCACCCCTCCACTTT	CASRAGPLPVGNSPLHF
-	11	TRBV19	few	TRBJ2-7	TGTGCCAGTAGTTCCCCCCGGGAGCAGTACTTC	CASSSPREQYF
-	13	TRBV20-1	many	TRBJ2-7	TGCAGTGCTCATACGTCCGGGGTGAACGAGCAGTACTTC	CSAHTSGVNEQYF
TRBD2	17	TRBV6-6	-	TRBJ2-7	TGTGCCAGAAGTTACATCGTTTTGAGCGGGATATCAGTCGAGCAGTACTTC	CARSYIVLSGISVEQYF
TRBD2	16	TRBV29-1	many	TRBJ2-3	TGCAGCGTCCTCGGACTAGCGGGAGCGGTCACAGATACGCAGTATTTT	CSVLGLAGAVTDTQYF
-	14	TRBV30	-	TRBJ1-3	TGTGCCTGGAGTAAGGGCATATCTGGAAACACCATATATTTT	CAWSKGISGNTIYF
-	12	TRBV3-1	many	TRBJ2-7	TGTGCCAGCAGCCCACAGGGCTACGAGCAGTACTTC	CASSPQGYEQYF
-	14	TRBV3-1	many	TRBJ1-1	TGTGCCAGCAGCCCCCATGACAGGAACACTGAAGCTTTCTTT	CASSPHDRNTEAFF
-	11	TRBV29-1	-	TRBJ1-2	TGCAGCGTTGGGGGGAACTATGGCTACACCTTC	CSVGGNYGYTF
-	14	TRBV6-4	many	TRBJ2-3	TGTGCCAGCCGACCAACCTCTAGCACAGATACGCAGTATTTT	CASRPTSSTDTQYF
-	17	TRBV30	many	TRBJ1-5	TGTGCCTGGAGTGCCGCGAGGCTGGGCAGGAGCAATCAGCCCCAGCATTTT	CAWSAARLGRSNQPQHF
-	14	TRBV28	many	TRBJ1-5	TGTGCCAGCAGTTCTGGTGAGGCTAATCAGCCCCAGCATTTT	CASSSGEANQPQHF
-	14	TRBV10-2	-	TRBJ1-6	TGCGCCAGCAGCACCGGGGCTTATAATTCACCCCTCCACTTT	CASSTGAYNSPLHF
TRBD1	15	TRBV28	many	TRBJ1-1	TGTGCCAGCAGTTCTCCGGGACAGGGGGTACCAAGGACTTTCTTT	CASSSPGQGVPRTFF
TRBD1	14	TRBV5-1	many	TRBJ2-3	TGCGCCAGCAGCTTGGGACAGGGAGCAGATACGCAGTATTTT	CASSLGQGADTQYF
TRBD1	16	TRBV19	many	TRBJ1-5	TGTGCCAGTAGTATTACCGGAGGACAGGGGGGTCAGCCCCAGCATTTT	CASSITGGQGGQPQHF
TRBD1	15	TRBV3-1	-	TRBJ1-2	TGTGCCAGCAGCCCACAAAGGGGGCCCGGCTATGGCTACACCTTC	CASSPQRGPGYGYTF
-	16	TRBV10-3	many	TRBJ2-6	TGTGCCATATCAGGGACACTCAGCTCTGGGGCCAACGTCCTGACTTTC	CAISGTLSSGANVLTF
TRBD2	14	TRBV5-6	many	TRBJ2-7	TGTGCCAGCAGCCTCGAGCGGGGTACGGGGGAGCAGTACTTC	CASSLERGTGEQYF
-	14	TRBV7-9	-	TRBJ1-2	TGTGCCAGCAGCTTAGCGGGAGGTGGTTATGGCTACACCTTC	CASSLAGGGYGYTF
-	10	TRBV2	few	TRBJ2-5	TGTGCCAGCAGAGAAGAGACCCAGTACTTC	CASREETQYF
TRBD2	15	TRBV6-2/TRBV6-3	few	TRBJ2-7	TGTGCCAGCAGTTCCCTTACGGGACTAGACTACGAGCAGTACTTC	CASSSLTGLDYEQYF
-	16	TRBV20-1	-	TRBJ2-7	TGCAGTGCTAGAGATTTCCCGGCGGGAAACTCCTACGAGCAGTACTTC	CSARDFPAGNSYEQYF
TRBD2	17	TRBV19	many	TRBJ2-1	TGTGCCAGTAGTATAGTACCTGCGGGAGGTGTCTCGGATGAGCAGTTCTTC	CASSIVPAGGVSDEQFF
-	12	TRBV28	-	TRBJ1-6	TGTGCCAGCTGTGGAGACCTCAGGGCCCTCCACTTT	CASCGDLRALHF
TRBD2	15	TRBV24-1	few	TRBJ2-1	TGTGCCACCAGCGGACTAGCGGGGGGCTACAATGAGCAGTTCTTC	CATSGLAGGYNEQFF
-	23	TRBV6-5	many	TRBJ1-4	TGTGCCAGCAGTTACTCGTTCCTGGCACAGCGGGGCCACAGACTTGCAACTAATGAAAAACTGTTTTTT	CASSYSFLAQRGHRLATNEKLFF
-	13	TRBV18	-	TRBJ1-1	TGTGCCAGCTCACCAGCCCAGGGCACTGAAGCTTTCTTT	CASSPAQGTEAFF
TRBD1	14	TRBV9	many	TRBJ1-2	TGTGCCAGCAGCGGTGGGTCAGGGGGCTATGGCTACACCTTC	CASSGGSGGYGYTF
-	15	TRBV4-3	many	TRBJ1-4	TGCGCCAGCAGCCAGACAGGCAACCTGAATGAAAAACTGTTTTTT	CASSQTGNLNEKLFF
-	15	TRBV7-2	many	TRBJ1-1	TGTGCCAGCAGCCTTACAGGGAACGGGGGGGCTGAAGCTTTCTTT	CASSLTGNGGAEAFF
-	19	TRBV11-2	-	TRBJ2-7	TGTGCCAGCAGCTTAGATCCCCTCTCGCAGGGGGGAGCGGCCTACGAGCAGTACTTC	CASSLDPLSQGGAAYEQYF
TRBD2	14	TRBV11-3	many	TRBJ2-2	TGTGCCAGCAGCTCGAGCGGGACTAGCGGGGAGCTGTTTTTT	CASSSSGTSGELFF
TRBD2	15	TRBV12-5	many	TRBJ2-2	TGTGCTAGTGGCTGGGGACTAGCGGGAACCGGGGAGCTGTTTTTT	CASGWGLAGTGELFF
TRBD2	13	TRBV7-2	many	TRBJ2-5	TGTGCCAGCAGCGCCACTAGCGATACGACCCAGTACTTC	CASSATSDTTQYF
-	20	TRBV15	-	TRBJ2-3	TGTGCCACCAGCAGATCCTACCCTCAGGCCACGTCGCATGGCACAGATACGCAGTATTTT	CATSRSYPQATSHGTDTQYF
-	15	TRBV7-8	few	TRBJ2-7	TGTGCCAGCAGCTTACGGCCCCGAGGAGTTTACGAGCAGTACTTC	CASSLRPRGVYEQYF
TRBD2	15	TRBV4-1	few	TRBJ2-3	TGCGCCAGCAGCCTCCTAGCGGGAAGCACAGATACGCAGTATTTT	CASSLLAGSTDTQYF
-	14	TRBV7-2	-	TRBJ2-2	TGTGCCAGCAGCTTAGTGTCGCACACCGGGGAGCTGTTTTTT	CASSLVSHTGELFF
TRBD2	15	TRBV7-7	few	TRBJ2-7	TGTGCCAGCAGCCCGGGACTAGCGGGAGTGGACGAGCAGTACTTC	CASSPGLAGVDEQYF
TRBD1	11	TRBV29-1	few	TRBJ1-2	TGCAGCGGACAGGGAAACTATGGCTACACCTTC	CSGQGNYGYTF
TRBD2	12	TRBV29-1	many	TRBJ2-1	TGCAGCTTTCAGCGGGGGGGCAATGAGCAGTTCTTC	CSFQRGGNEQFF
TRBD1	15	TRBV20-1	many	TRBJ2-3	TGCAGTTTGGCTTACCCGGACAGGGGCACAGATACGCAGTATTTT	CSLAYPDRGTDTQYF
-	12	TRBV28	-	TRBJ1-1	TGTGCCAGCAGCTCGTCGAACACTGAAGCTTTCTTT	CASSSSNTEAFF
TRBD2	17	TRBV7-3	-	TRBJ2-2	TGTGCCAGCAGCCCGCCCGGGGGTAGCGGGGACACCGGGGAGCCGTTTTTT	CASSPPGGSGDTGEPFF
TRBD2	17	TRBV14	many	TRBJ2-7	TGTGCCAGCAGCCAAGAAGGACTAGCGGGAGTATCTTGGGAGCAGTACTTC	CASSQEGLAGVSWEQYF
-	15	TRBV30	-	TRBJ1-4	TGTGCCTGGAGTGGACTAGGAGCCCATCCGGAAAAACTGTTTTTT	CAWSGLGAHPEKLFF
TRBD2	15	TRBV24-1	many	TRBJ2-1	TGTGCCACCAGTAGGCGGGAGACGGTCTACAATGAGCAGTTCTTC	CATSRRETVYNEQFF
-	11	TRBV29-1	few	TRBJ1-1	TGCAGCCCTCAGATGAACACTGAAGCTTTCTTT	CSPQMNTEAFF